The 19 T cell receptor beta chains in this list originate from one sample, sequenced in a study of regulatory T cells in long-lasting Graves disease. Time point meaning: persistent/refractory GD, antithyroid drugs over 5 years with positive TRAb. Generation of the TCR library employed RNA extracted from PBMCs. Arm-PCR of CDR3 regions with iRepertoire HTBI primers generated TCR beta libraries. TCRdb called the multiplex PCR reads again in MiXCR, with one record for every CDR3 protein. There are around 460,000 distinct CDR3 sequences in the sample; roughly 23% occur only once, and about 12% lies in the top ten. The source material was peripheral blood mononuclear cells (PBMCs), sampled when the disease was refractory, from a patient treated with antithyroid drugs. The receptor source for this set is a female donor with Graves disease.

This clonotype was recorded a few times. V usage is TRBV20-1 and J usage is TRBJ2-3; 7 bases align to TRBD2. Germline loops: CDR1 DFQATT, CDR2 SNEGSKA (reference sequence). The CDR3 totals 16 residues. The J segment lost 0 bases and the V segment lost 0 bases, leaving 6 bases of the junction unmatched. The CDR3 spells CSARDGERGSTDTQYF. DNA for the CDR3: TGCAGTGCTAGAGATGGGGAGCGGGGAAGCACAGATACGCAGTATTTT.

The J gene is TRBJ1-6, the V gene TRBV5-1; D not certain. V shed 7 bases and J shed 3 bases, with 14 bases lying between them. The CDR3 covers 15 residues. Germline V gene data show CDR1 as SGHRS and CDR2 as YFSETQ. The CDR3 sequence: CASCLDTLYNSPLHF. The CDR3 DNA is TGCGCCAGCTGCCTCGACACCCTCTATAATTCACCCCTCCACTTT.

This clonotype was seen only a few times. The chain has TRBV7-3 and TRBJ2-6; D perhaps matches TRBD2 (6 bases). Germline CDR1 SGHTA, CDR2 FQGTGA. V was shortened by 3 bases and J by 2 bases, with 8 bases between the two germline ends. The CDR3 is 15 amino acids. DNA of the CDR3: TGTGCCAGCAGCTTTGGAGGGCCTGGGGCCAACGTCCTGACTTTC. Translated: CASSFGGPGANVLTF.

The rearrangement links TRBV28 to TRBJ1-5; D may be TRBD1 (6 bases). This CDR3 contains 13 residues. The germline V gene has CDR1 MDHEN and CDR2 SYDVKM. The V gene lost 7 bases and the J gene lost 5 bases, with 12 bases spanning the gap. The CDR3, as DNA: TGTGCCAGCATTAGGGGGTCCGATCAGCCCCAGCATTTT. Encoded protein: CASIRGSDQPQHF.

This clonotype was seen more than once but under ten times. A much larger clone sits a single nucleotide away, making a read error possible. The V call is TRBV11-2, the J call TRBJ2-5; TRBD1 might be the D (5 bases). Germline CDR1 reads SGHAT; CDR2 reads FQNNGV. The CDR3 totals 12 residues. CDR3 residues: CAGSLQEETQYF. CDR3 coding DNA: TGTGCCGGCAGCTTACAGGAAGAGACCCAGTACTTC. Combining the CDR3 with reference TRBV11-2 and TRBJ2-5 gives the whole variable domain EAGVAQSPRYKIIEKRQSVAFWCNPISGHATLYWYQQILGQGPKLLIQFQNNGVVDDSQLPKDRFSAERLKGVDSTLKIQPAKLEDSAVYLCAGSLQEETQYFGPGTRLLVL.

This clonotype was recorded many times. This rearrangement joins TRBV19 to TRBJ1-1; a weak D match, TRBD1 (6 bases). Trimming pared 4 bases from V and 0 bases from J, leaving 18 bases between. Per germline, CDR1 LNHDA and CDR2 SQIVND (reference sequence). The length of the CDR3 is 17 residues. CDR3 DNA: TGTGCCAGTAGTACCCTCAATGGACAGAGTTTGAACACTGAAGCTTTCTTT. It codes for CASSTLNGQSLNTEAFF. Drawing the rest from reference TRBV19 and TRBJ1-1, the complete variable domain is DGGITQSPKYLFRKEGQNVTLSCEQNLNHDAMYWYRQDPGQGLRLIYYSQIVNDFQKGDIAEGYSVSREKKESFPLTVTSAQKNPTAFYLCASSTLNGQSLNTEAFFGQGTRLTVV.

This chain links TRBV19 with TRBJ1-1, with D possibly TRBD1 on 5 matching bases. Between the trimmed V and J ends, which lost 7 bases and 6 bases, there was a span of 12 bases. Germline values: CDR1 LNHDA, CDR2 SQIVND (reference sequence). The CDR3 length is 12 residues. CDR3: CASTAWGAEAFF. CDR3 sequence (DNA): TGTGCCAGTACCGCGTGGGGGGCTGAAGCTTTCTTT.

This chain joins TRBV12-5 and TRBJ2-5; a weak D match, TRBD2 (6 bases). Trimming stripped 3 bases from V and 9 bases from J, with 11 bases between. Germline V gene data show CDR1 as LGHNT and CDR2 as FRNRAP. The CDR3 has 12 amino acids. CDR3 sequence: CASGFGREAQYF. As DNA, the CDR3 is TGTGCTAGTGGTTTCGGAAGGGAGGCCCAGTACTTC.

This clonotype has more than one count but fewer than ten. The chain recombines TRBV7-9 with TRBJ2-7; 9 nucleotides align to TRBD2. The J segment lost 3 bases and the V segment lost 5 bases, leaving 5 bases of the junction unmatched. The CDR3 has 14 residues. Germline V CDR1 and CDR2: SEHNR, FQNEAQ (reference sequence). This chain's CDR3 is CASSIIAGDYEQYF. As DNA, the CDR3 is TGTGCCAGCAGCATCATAGCGGGAGACTACGAGCAGTACTTC.

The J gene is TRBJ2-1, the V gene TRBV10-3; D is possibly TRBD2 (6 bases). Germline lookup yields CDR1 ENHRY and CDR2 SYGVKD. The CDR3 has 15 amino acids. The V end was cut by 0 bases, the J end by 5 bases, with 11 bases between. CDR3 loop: CAISESGGVDNEQFF. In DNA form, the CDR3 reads TGTGCCATCAGTGAGTCGGGCGGGGTCGACAATGAGCAGTTCTTC.

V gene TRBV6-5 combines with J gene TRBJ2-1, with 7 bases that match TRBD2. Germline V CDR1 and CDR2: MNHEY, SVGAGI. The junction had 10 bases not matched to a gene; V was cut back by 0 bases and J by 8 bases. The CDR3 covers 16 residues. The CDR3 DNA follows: TGTGCCAGCAGTTACTCGGGACGGGGGGTGAGCGATGAGCAGTTCTTC. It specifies CASSYSGRGVSDEQFF.

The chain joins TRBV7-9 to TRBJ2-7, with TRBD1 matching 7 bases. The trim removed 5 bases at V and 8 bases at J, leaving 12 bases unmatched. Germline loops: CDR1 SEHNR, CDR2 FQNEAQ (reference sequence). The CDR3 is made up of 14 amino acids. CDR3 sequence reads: CASSGDSQPTQQYF. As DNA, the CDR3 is TGTGCCAGCAGCGGGGACAGCCAACCTACGCAGCAGTACTTC.

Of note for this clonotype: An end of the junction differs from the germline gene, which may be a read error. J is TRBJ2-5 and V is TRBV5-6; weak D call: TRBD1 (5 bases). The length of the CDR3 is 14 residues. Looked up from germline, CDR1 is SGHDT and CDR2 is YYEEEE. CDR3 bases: TGTGCCAGCAGCTGGGGTCTAGGGGAAGAGGCCCAGTACTTC. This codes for CASSWGLGEEAQYF.

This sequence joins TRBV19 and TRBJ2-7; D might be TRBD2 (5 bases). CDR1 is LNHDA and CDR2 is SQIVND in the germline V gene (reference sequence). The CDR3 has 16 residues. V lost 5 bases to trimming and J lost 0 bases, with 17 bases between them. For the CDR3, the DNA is TGTGCCAGTAGTTCCTCTGGAGGACTTCTCTCCTACGAGCAGTACTTC. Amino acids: CASSSSGGLLSYEQYF.

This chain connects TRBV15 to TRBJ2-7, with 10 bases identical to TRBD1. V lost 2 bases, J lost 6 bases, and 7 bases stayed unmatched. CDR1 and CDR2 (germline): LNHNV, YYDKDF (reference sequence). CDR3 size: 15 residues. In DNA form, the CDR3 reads TGTGCCACCAGCAGATTCTTCGGGACAGGGGCCGAGCAGTACTTC. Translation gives CATSRFFGTGAEQYF.

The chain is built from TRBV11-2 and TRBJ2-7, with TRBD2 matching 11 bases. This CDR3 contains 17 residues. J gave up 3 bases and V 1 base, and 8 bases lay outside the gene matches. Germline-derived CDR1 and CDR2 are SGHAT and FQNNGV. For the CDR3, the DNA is TGTGCCAGCAGCTTAGCCCCAACTAGCGGGGGTAACTACGAGCAGTACTTC. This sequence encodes CASSLAPTSGGNYEQYF.

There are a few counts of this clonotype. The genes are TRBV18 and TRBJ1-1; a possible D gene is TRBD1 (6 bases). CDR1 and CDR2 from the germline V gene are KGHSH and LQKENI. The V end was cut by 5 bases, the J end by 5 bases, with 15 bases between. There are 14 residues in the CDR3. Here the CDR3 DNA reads TGTGCCAGCTCAGATCGACAGGTTGGGACTGAAGCTTTCTTT. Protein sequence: CASSDRQVGTEAFF. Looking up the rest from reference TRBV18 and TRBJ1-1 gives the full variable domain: NAGVMQNPRHLVRRRGQEARLRCSPMKGHSHVYWYRQLPEEGLKFMVYLQKENIIDESGMPKERFSAEFPKEGPSILRIQQVVRGDSAAYFCASSDRQVGTEAFFGQGTRLTVV.

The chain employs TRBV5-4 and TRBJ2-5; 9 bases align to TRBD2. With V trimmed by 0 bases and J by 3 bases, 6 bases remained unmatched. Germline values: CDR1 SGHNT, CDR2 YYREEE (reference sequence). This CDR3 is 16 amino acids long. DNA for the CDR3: TGTGCCAGCAGCTTGGGATTGTCTAGCGGGAAAGAGACCCAGTACTTC. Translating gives CASSLGLSSGKETQYF.

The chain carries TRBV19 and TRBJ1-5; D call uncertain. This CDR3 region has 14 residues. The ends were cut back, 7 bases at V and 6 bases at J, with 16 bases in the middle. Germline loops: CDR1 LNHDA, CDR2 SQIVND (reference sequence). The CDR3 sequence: CASIWTSGSQPQHF. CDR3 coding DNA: TGTGCCAGTATTTGGACGAGTGGTAGTCAGCCCCAGCATTTT.